This is a list of T cell receptor beta chains from one sample in a study of blood T cells in healthy people across ages. TCRdb recomputed calls from the 5' RACE reads with MiXCR, one row per CDR3 protein. The sample carries some 1.8 million distinct CDR3 sequences, around 40% recorded once. Material for sequencing was blood. The receptors were sampled from a human donor in good health. The CDR3 runs from the conserved cysteine through the conserved F or W. The order of the fields is J gene, V gene, D gene, clone size, CDR3 DNA, CDR3 protein. The D gene is left open where the match is weak. The size of a clone is reported for some rows only, either as once, few or many, or as a class for expanded clones.

j_gene: TRBJ2-3
v_gene: TRBV10-3
d_gene: TRBD2
abundance: few
CDR3nt: TGTGCCATCAGCAGCGGGGGGTTCACAGATACGCAGTATTTT
CDR3aa: CAISSGGFTDTQYF

j_gene: TRBJ1-4
v_gene: TRBV7-9
d_gene: TRBD1
abundance: -
CDR3nt: TGTGCCAGCAGGACGACAGGGGGCGGAGGGGGAAAACTGTTTTTT
CDR3aa: CASRTTGGGGGKLFF

j_gene: TRBJ2-1
v_gene: TRBV10-3
d_gene: TRBD2
abundance: many
CDR3nt: TGTGCCATCAGTCGTACTCCGGGACTAGCGGGGGGGCCCTCCTACAATGAGCAGTTCTTC
CDR3aa: CAISRTPGLAGGPSYNEQFF

j_gene: TRBJ2-1
v_gene: TRBV7-9
d_gene: -
abundance: -
CDR3nt: TGTGCCAGCAGCCCAACAGGGGAGGAGTCCTACAATGAGCAGTTCTTC
CDR3aa: CASSPTGEESYNEQFF

j_gene: TRBJ1-2
v_gene: TRBV4-3
d_gene: -
abundance: few
CDR3nt: TGCGCCAGCAGCCAAGATCTTCGGCAGGGCTTTGGCTACACCTTC
CDR3aa: CASSQDLRQGFGYTF

j_gene: TRBJ2-1
v_gene: TRBV2
d_gene: TRBD2
abundance: -
CDR3nt: TGTGCCAGCAGTGAAATCGGGGGGGCGTACAATGAGCAGTTCTTC
CDR3aa: CASSEIGGAYNEQFF

j_gene: TRBJ1-4
v_gene: TRBV21-1
d_gene: -
abundance: few
CDR3nt: TGTGCCAGCAGCAGAAGGGACAGGGTAGATGAAAAACTGTTTTTT
CDR3aa: CASSRRDRVDEKLFF

j_gene: TRBJ1-1
v_gene: TRBV12-3/TRBV12-4
d_gene: -
abundance: few
CDR3nt: TGTGCCAGCAGTCTCGAGGTGGACACTGAAGCTTTCTTT
CDR3aa: CASSLEVDTEAFF

j_gene: TRBJ2-5
v_gene: TRBV4-3
d_gene: -
abundance: few
CDR3nt: TGCGCCAGCAGCCAAGAAACCGATGGGGCCCAGTACTTC
CDR3aa: CASSQETDGAQYF

j_gene: TRBJ2-5
v_gene: TRBV28
d_gene: -
abundance: -
CDR3nt: TGTGCCAGCAGCCCGAGAGAGGGGAGGATGGAGACCCAGTACTTC
CDR3aa: CASSPREGRMETQYF

j_gene: TRBJ2-3
v_gene: TRBV7-2
d_gene: -
abundance: -
CDR3nt: TGTGCCAGCAGCCCTAGTTGGGGGCTCGCTAGTACGCAGTATTTT
CDR3aa: CASSPSWGLASTQYF

j_gene: TRBJ2-2
v_gene: TRBV6-5
d_gene: -
abundance: few
CDR3nt: TGTGCCATTGGGATGAACACCGGGGAGCTGTTTTTT
CDR3aa: CAIGMNTGELFF

j_gene: TRBJ1-6
v_gene: TRBV28
d_gene: -
abundance: once
CDR3nt: TGTGCCAGCAGTACTACTTTAGTCTCCTATAATTCACCCCTCCACTTT
CDR3aa: CASSTTLVSYNSPLHF

j_gene: TRBJ1-2
v_gene: TRBV3-1
d_gene: TRBD1
abundance: -
CDR3nt: TGTGCCAGCAGCCTCCTAGTGACAGGGGGATTTGGCTACACCTTC
CDR3aa: CASSLLVTGGFGYTF

j_gene: TRBJ2-1
v_gene: TRBV4-1
d_gene: TRBD2
abundance: -
CDR3nt: TGCGCCAGCAGCCGGACCTTAGCGGGAAGCTCCTACAATGAGCAGTTCTTC
CDR3aa: CASSRTLAGSSYNEQFF

j_gene: TRBJ1-1
v_gene: TRBV29-1
d_gene: -
abundance: few
CDR3nt: TGCAGCGTTGGCGGCAGGGGTACTAAAGCTTTCTTT
CDR3aa: CSVGGRGTKAFF

j_gene: TRBJ1-2
v_gene: TRBV9
d_gene: -
abundance: -
CDR3nt: TGTGCCAGCAGCGTAAACCCCTCACAAGAATTAAACTATGGCTACACCTTC
CDR3aa: CASSVNPSQELNYGYTF

j_gene: TRBJ1-1
v_gene: TRBV5-1
d_gene: -
abundance: few
CDR3nt: TGCGCCAGCAGCGAGAACAGGCCAGGAGACACTGAAGCTTTCTTT
CDR3aa: CASSENRPGDTEAFF

j_gene: TRBJ1-1
v_gene: TRBV4-1
d_gene: -
abundance: -
CDR3nt: TGCGCCAGCAGCCTCGTACCCCTAACTGAAGCTTTCTTT
CDR3aa: CASSLVPLTEAFF

j_gene: TRBJ1-1
v_gene: TRBV7-2
d_gene: -
abundance: -
CDR3nt: TGTGCCAGCAGCTTATACCAGGGTTCCGTTGAAGCTTTCTTT
CDR3aa: CASSLYQGSVEAFF

j_gene: TRBJ1-2
v_gene: TRBV7-9
d_gene: -
abundance: -
CDR3nt: TGTGCCAGCAGCTTGTCCATCACTTCGGACAGCTATGGCTACACCTTC
CDR3aa: CASSLSITSDSYGYTF

j_gene: TRBJ1-5
v_gene: TRBV6-6
d_gene: -
abundance: -
CDR3nt: TGTGCCAGCAGGACAGTTGGGAGCAATCAGCCCCAGCATTTT
CDR3aa: CASRTVGSNQPQHF

j_gene: TRBJ1-1
v_gene: TRBV5-1
d_gene: -
abundance: -
CDR3nt: TGCGCCAGCAGCTGGGAATTTATGAACACTGAAGCTTTCTTT
CDR3aa: CASSWEFMNTEAFF

j_gene: TRBJ1-4
v_gene: TRBV20-1
d_gene: TRBD1
abundance: few
CDR3nt: TGCAGTGCTAGAGAAGGAGGGGGCACTAATGAAAAACTGTTTTTT
CDR3aa: CSAREGGGTNEKLFF

j_gene: TRBJ2-3
v_gene: TRBV12-3/TRBV12-4
d_gene: -
abundance: -
CDR3nt: TGTGCCAGCAGCTCCCAGTTGAGCAGGGCATCCGGCACAGATACGCAGTATTTT
CDR3aa: CASSSQLSRASGTDTQYF

j_gene: TRBJ1-2
v_gene: TRBV2
d_gene: -
abundance: few
CDR3nt: TGTGCCAGCAGTGGCACAAGGGGCTACACCTTC
CDR3aa: CASSGTRGYTF

j_gene: TRBJ1-2
v_gene: TRBV7-2
d_gene: -
abundance: -
CDR3nt: TGTGCCAGCAGCTTGAGAGTTCCCATTAACTATGGCTACACCTTC
CDR3aa: CASSLRVPINYGYTF

j_gene: TRBJ2-3
v_gene: TRBV28
d_gene: -
abundance: -
CDR3nt: TGTGCCAGCTTCGACGGGACCAGAAGGACGCAGTATTTT
CDR3aa: CASFDGTRRTQYF

j_gene: TRBJ2-6
v_gene: TRBV14
d_gene: -
abundance: -
CDR3nt: TGTGCCAGCAGCCAAGCTTCTTGGACACCCGGGGCCAACGTCCCGACTTTC
CDR3aa: CASSQASWTPGANVPTF

j_gene: TRBJ2-5
v_gene: TRBV4-1
d_gene: TRBD1
abundance: few
CDR3nt: TGTGCCAGCAGCCCGGGACAGGGGTCCCAAGAGACCCAGTACTTC
CDR3aa: CASSPGQGSQETQYF

j_gene: TRBJ2-1
v_gene: TRBV7-7
d_gene: TRBD2
abundance: many
CDR3nt: TGTGCTAGCAGCTTTGCGGGGGTGGGGAATGAGCAGTTCTTC
CDR3aa: CASSFAGVGNEQFF

j_gene: TRBJ2-6
v_gene: TRBV7-9
d_gene: -
abundance: -
CDR3nt: TGTGCCAGCGGATACACTGGGGCCAACGTCCTGACTTTC
CDR3aa: CASGYTGANVLTF

j_gene: TRBJ1-1
v_gene: TRBV7-9
d_gene: -
abundance: few
CDR3nt: TGTGCCAGCAGCTTAGCCGAGGTTCGAGCTGAAGCTTTCTTT
CDR3aa: CASSLAEVRAEAFF

j_gene: TRBJ2-7
v_gene: TRBV7-6
d_gene: TRBD1
abundance: few
CDR3nt: TGTGCCAGCAGCTCTGACAGGGGGACCCTAACCTACGAGCAGTACTTC
CDR3aa: CASSSDRGTLTYEQYF

j_gene: TRBJ2-6
v_gene: TRBV24-1
d_gene: -
abundance: -
CDR3nt: TGTGCCACCAGTGATCCCTTGACGGGGGCCAACGTCCTGACTTTC
CDR3aa: CATSDPLTGANVLTF

j_gene: TRBJ1-2
v_gene: TRBV5-1
d_gene: -
abundance: few
CDR3nt: TGCGCCAGCAGCGGCAGGGCCTTAAACTATGGCTACACCTTC
CDR3aa: CASSGRALNYGYTF

j_gene: TRBJ2-7
v_gene: TRBV24-1
d_gene: -
abundance: -
CDR3nt: TGTGTCACCAGTGACGGGGCCTCCCGTAACTACGAGCAGTACTTC
CDR3aa: CVTSDGASRNYEQYF

j_gene: TRBJ2-1
v_gene: TRBV6-2/TRBV6-3
d_gene: TRBD2
abundance: -
CDR3nt: TGTGCCAGCACGGGACTAGCGGGGGGATTCTCCTACAATGAGCAGTTCTTC
CDR3aa: CASTGLAGGFSYNEQFF

j_gene: TRBJ2-6
v_gene: TRBV4-3
d_gene: -
abundance: -
CDR3nt: TGCGCCAGCAGCCAAGACCGGGGACCCAACCTCTATACTTCTGGGGCCAACGTCCTGACTTTC
CDR3aa: CASSQDRGPNLYTSGANVLTF

j_gene: TRBJ1-3
v_gene: TRBV4-3
d_gene: -
abundance: few
CDR3nt: TGCGCCAGCAGCCAAGGGGGAACAGTTGCTGGAAACACCATATATTTT
CDR3aa: CASSQGGTVAGNTIYF

j_gene: TRBJ2-7
v_gene: TRBV20-1
d_gene: TRBD1
abundance: -
CDR3nt: TGCAGTGCTAGTCGTGACAGGGAAATCTACGAGCAGTACTTC
CDR3aa: CSASRDREIYEQYF

j_gene: TRBJ1-2
v_gene: TRBV2
d_gene: -
abundance: -
CDR3nt: TGTGCCAGCTGTCCGGGGGCCCATGGCTACACCTTC
CDR3aa: CASCPGAHGYTF

j_gene: TRBJ1-2
v_gene: TRBV29-1
d_gene: -
abundance: -
CDR3nt: TGCAGCGTTGCAGGGTACGATGGCTACACCTTC
CDR3aa: CSVAGYDGYTF

j_gene: TRBJ2-1
v_gene: TRBV2
d_gene: TRBD2
abundance: -
CDR3nt: TGTGCCAGCATCGGGAGGGTTTGGGATGAGCAGTTCTTC
CDR3aa: CASIGRVWDEQFF

j_gene: TRBJ1-2
v_gene: TRBV27
d_gene: -
abundance: -
CDR3nt: TGTGCCAGCAGTTCCATTGGGGGAGGCTATGGCTACACCTTC
CDR3aa: CASSSIGGGYGYTF

j_gene: TRBJ1-1
v_gene: TRBV7-6
d_gene: -
abundance: once
CDR3nt: TGTGCCAGCAGCAACTTGGGTTATACTGAAGCTTTCTTT
CDR3aa: CASSNLGYTEAFF

j_gene: TRBJ2-3
v_gene: TRBV20-1
d_gene: -
abundance: -
CDR3nt: TGCAGTGCTAGGGGTCTTGCAGGGAATACGCAGTATTTT
CDR3aa: CSARGLAGNTQYF

j_gene: TRBJ2-7
v_gene: TRBV7-9
d_gene: TRBD2
abundance: -
CDR3nt: TGTGCCAGCAGCCCCCCCGGGACTAGCGTCTCCTACGAGCAGTACTTC
CDR3aa: CASSPPGTSVSYEQYF